This is a list of T cell receptor beta chains from one sample in a study of T-cell reconstitution after alpha-beta-depleted transplantation in children. TCRdb re-called the PCR reads through MiXCR, storing one row per CDR3 protein. The sample comprises about 420,000 distinct CDR3 sequences, roughly 15% of which are singletons, and approximately 28% rests with the top ten. Sample: PBMCs, mostly from graft donor cells, taken 360 days after TCRalphabeta/CD19-depleted stem cell transplant. The receptors here all came from a boy under two years old who had a stem cell transplant for Wiskott-Aldrich syndrome, so the T cells may come from the graft donor. Both conserved end residues are trimmed from each CDR3. Each record gives: J gene, D gene, V gene, CDR3 protein. D genes are given only for firm matches.

TRBJ2-7	TRBD1	TRBV20-1	SARGTGPYEQY
TRBJ2-2	.	TRBV6-5	ASRYIGQNTGELF
TRBJ2-5	.	TRBV5-1	ASSLDPTGTLSSY
TRBJ2-1	.	TRBV30	AWSLGGGNEQF
TRBJ2-7	TRBD1	TRBV12-3/TRBV12-4	ASSRAGTGVYEQY
TRBJ2-6	.	TRBV3-1	ASSPDSGANVLT
TRBJ2-3	.	TRBV30	AWSLGTQY
TRBJ2-1	TRBD2	TRBV11-3	ASSLLAGHNEQF
TRBJ2-7	TRBD2	TRBV18	ASSPGLAGNEQY
TRBJ2-7	.	TRBV20-1	SARDEPRTLSYEQY
TRBJ2-7	TRBD2	TRBV5-1	ASSSNPGGGPPYEQY
TRBJ2-1	.	TRBV29-1	SVAYRVPYNEQF